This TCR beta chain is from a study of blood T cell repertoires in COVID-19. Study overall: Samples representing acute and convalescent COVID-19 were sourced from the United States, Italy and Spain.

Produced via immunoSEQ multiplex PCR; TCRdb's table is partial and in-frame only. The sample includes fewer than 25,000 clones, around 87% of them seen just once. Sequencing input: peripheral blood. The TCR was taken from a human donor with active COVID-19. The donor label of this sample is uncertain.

For the CDR3, the DNA is TGTGCCACCAGTGATTTCGACAGGGGCAATCAGCCCCAGCATTTT. Its translation is CATSDFDRGNQPQHF. V gene TRBV24-1 combines with J gene TRBJ1-5, with 7 bases fitting TRBD1. CDR1 KGHDR and CDR2 SFDVKD come from the germline V gene. The CDR3 runs to 15 residues. The V gene end was trimmed by 1 base and the J gene end by 2 bases; junction bases not matched to a gene: 1.